Listed below are T cell receptor beta chains from one sample, sequenced in a study of blood T cell repertoires in COVID-19. Only in-frame clones appear in the TCRdb table, and some are missing; sequencing was by immunoSEQ multiplex PCR. The repertoire holds more than 150,000 clones, approximately 86% seen once, with roughly 7% in the top ten. Sequencing was performed on peripheral blood. All receptors derive from a man aged 50 to 59 with active or convalescent COVID-19. Each CDR3 is given with its conserved first and last residue. A D gene is named only where the DNA matches it firmly. Rows may omit the clone size; those that give it use once, few, many or a size class.

V,J,D,size,length,CDR3,DNA
TRBV7-2,TRBJ1-6,.,.,16,CASSFKPSSYNSPLHF,TGTGCCAGCAGCTTTAAGCCGAGCTCCTATAATTCACCCCTCCACTTT
TRBV6-5,TRBJ2-7,.,.,11,CASSRDYEQYF,TGTGCCAGCAGCCGAGACTACGAGCAGTACTTC
TRBV5-1,TRBJ2-7,TRBD1,.,14,CASSTGTGGHEQYF,TGCGCCAGCAGCACCGGGACAGGGGGCCACGAGCAGTACTTC
TRBV4-1,TRBJ2-7,TRBD2,.,17,CASSQGLAGAEGYEQYF,TGCGCCAGCAGCCAAGGACTAGCGGGAGCCGAGGGCTACGAGCAGTACTTC
TRBV5-1,TRBJ1-1,TRBD1,.,15,CASSSGQGMNTEAFF,TGCGCCAGCAGCTCCGGACAGGGAATGAACACTGAAGCTTTCTTT
TRBV21-1,TRBJ1-2,.,.,14,CASSAGQGLGGYTF,TGTGCCAGCAGCGCGGGACAGGGGTTGGGCGGCTACACCTTC
TRBV7-8,TRBJ2-5,TRBD2,.,16,CASSKGLAGVSETQYF,TGTGCCAGCAGCAAAGGGTTAGCGGGGGTTTCAGAGACCCAGTACTTC
TRBV5-1,TRBJ2-3,TRBD2,once,18,CASSLVGSGGANTDTQYF,TGCGCCAGCAGCTTGGTAGGTAGCGGGGGGGCCAACACAGATACGCAGTATTTT
TRBV9,TRBJ2-3,.,.,14,CASSVALSTDTQYF,TGTGCCAGCAGCGTAGCTCTTAGCACAGATACGCAGTATTTT
TRBV5-4,TRBJ2-1,.,.,15,CASSGAGTGLNEQFF,TGTGCCAGCAGCGGAGCCGGGACTGGACTGAATGAGCAGTTCTTC
TRBV6-2/TRBV6-3,TRBJ2-3,.,.,12,CASSYEDYTQYF,TGTGCCAGCAGTTACGAAGACTATACGCAGTATTTT
TRBV19,TRBJ1-2,TRBD1,few,13,CASSSTGNYGYTF,TGTGCCAGTAGCTCGACAGGGAACTATGGCTACACCTTC
TRBV6-2/TRBV6-3,TRBJ2-2,TRBD2,once,15,CASSYTTSGTGELFF,TGTGCCAGCAGTTACACGACTAGCGGTACCGGGGAGCTGTTTTTT
TRBV15,TRBJ1-2,.,.,13,CATSRGSRAGYTF,TGTGCCACCAGCAGAGGGTCGCGGGCTGGCTACACCTTC
TRBV7-9,TRBJ1-2,.,.,14,CASSSPGTRYGYTF,TGTGCCAGCAGCTCCCCCGGGACACGGTATGGCTACACCTTC
TRBV4-3,TRBJ2-3,.,.,15,CASSQASVSTDTQYF,TGCGCCAGCAGCCAAGCAAGCGTAAGCACAGATACGCAGTATTTT
TRBV11-2,TRBJ2-1,TRBD2,.,15,CASSLAASGITEQFF,TGTGCCAGCAGCTTAGCGGCTAGCGGGATAACTGAGCAGTTCTTC
TRBV5-1,TRBJ2-3,TRBD1,.,15,CASSTGQGITDTQYF,TGCGCCAGCAGCACGGGACAGGGAATAACAGATACGCAGTATTTT
TRBV7-3,TRBJ1-6,.,once,15,CASSTRTEYNSPLHF,TGTGCCAGCAGCACCCGGACAGAATATAATTCACCCCTCCACTTT
TRBV6-1,TRBJ2-3,.,.,17,CASSEALRGQSTDTQYF,TGTGCCAGCAGTGAAGCTCTGCGGGGGCAGAGCACAGATACGCAGTATTTT
TRBV6-4,TRBJ2-1,.,.,14,CASKLQAGNNEQFF,TGTGCCAGCAAACTCCAGGCAGGGAACAATGAGCAGTTCTTC
TRBV4-2,TRBJ2-3,TRBD2,.,16,CASSPTSGRDTDTQYF,TGTGCCAGCAGCCCGACTAGCGGGAGGGACACAGATACGCAGTATTTT
TRBV24-1,TRBJ2-3,.,.,16,CATSDPRVASTDTQYF,TGTGCCACCAGTGATCCGCGAGTAGCTAGCACAGATACGCAGTATTTT
TRBV6-5,TRBJ1-2,TRBD1,.,13,CASTPTGTHGYTF,TGTGCCAGCACCCCGACAGGGACCCATGGCTACACCTTC
TRBV7-6,TRBJ2-7,.,.,13,CASSLGGFGEQYF,TGTGCCAGCAGCTTAGGAGGGTTTGGCGAGCAGTACTTC
TRBV5-8,TRBJ2-7,.,.,14,CASSLRNRAYEQYF,TGTGCCAGCAGCTTGAGGAACCGGGCCTACGAGCAGTACTTC
TRBV28,TRBJ1-2,.,.,14,CASSLVGADGGYTF,TGTGCCAGCAGTTTGGTGGGGGCAGATGGGGGCTACACCTTC
TRBV7-6,TRBJ2-7,TRBD1,.,15,CASSLDGQGFYEQYF,TGTGCCAGCAGCTTAGATGGACAGGGTTTCTACGAGCAGTACTTC
TRBV6-6,TRBJ1-3,.,.,13,CASSYSSGNTIYF,TGTGCCAGCAGTTACTCGAGTGGAAACACCATATATTTT
TRBV3-1/TRBV3-2,TRBJ1-1,.,.,14,CASSHHDRYTEAFF,TGTGCCAGCAGCCACCACGACAGGTACACTGAAGCTTTCTTT
TRBV19,TRBJ2-3,TRBD2,.,20,CASSIRASGGPFSRTDTQYF,TGTGCCAGTAGTATAAGGGCTAGCGGGGGGCCGTTCTCTCGCACAGATACGCAGTATTTT
TRBV9,TRBJ1-3,.,once,14,CASSATDTRNTIYF,TGTGCCAGCAGCGCCACGGACACTAGAAACACCATATATTTT
TRBV12-5,TRBJ2-1,TRBD2,.,12,CASGPGLAEQFF,TGTGCTAGTGGCCCAGGACTAGCTGAGCAGTTCTTC